Below are 2 T cell receptor beta chains sequenced from a single sample in a study of blood T cell repertoires in COVID-19 (dated by TCRdb to 2020 to 2022). Library preparation used the immunoSEQ multiplex PCR assay. TCRdb stores this immuneACCESS table with in-frame sequences only. Part of the clones is absent; in the studies checked, under half of the shortfall reflects unresolved V genes, and no reason is known for the rest. The sample table shows nearly 95,000 clones, and approximately 80% are seen once. The top ten clones comprise roughly 15% of the sample. The specimen sequenced was peripheral blood. The receptors originated from a human donor in a cohort sampled during active COVID-19.

V and J are TRBV18 and TRBJ1-4; TRBD1 matches 8 bases. Germline V gives CDR1 KGHSH, CDR2 LQKENI. V shed 4 bases, J shed 7 bases, and the junction held 11 bases outside the gene matches. CDR3 size: 16 residues. The CDR3 coding sequence is TGTGCCAGCTCACTACTTCCCGGGACAGGATTTGAAAAACTGTTTTTT. Residues: CASSLLPGTGFEKLFF.

CDR3 amino acids: CASRPGLSYNEQFF. The CDR3 DNA is TGTGCCAGCAGACCGGGACTAAGTTACAATGAGCAGTTCTTC. The genes are TRBV6-5 and TRBJ2-1, with 7 nucleotides matching TRBD2. The CDR3 runs to 14 residues. J gave up 4 bases and V 6 bases, and 6 bases lay outside the gene matches. Germline CDR1 reads MNHEY; CDR2 reads SVGAGI.